This is a list of T cell receptor beta chains from one sample in a study of T cells in Graves' hyperthyroidism and ophthalmopathy. In TCRdb, the multiplex PCR reads were re-called with MiXCR into one record per CDR3 protein. The table includes approximately 640,000 distinct CDR3 sequences, roughly 17% detected once. Source material: blood. The receptors shown here come from a woman under 40 with Graves' hyperthyroidism. Each CDR3 is given with its conserved first and last residue. Each record gives: V gene, J gene, CDR3 length, CDR3 protein.

V gene: TRBV27
J gene: TRBJ1-2
CDR3 length: 14
CDR3 protein: CASGSGLLKLGYTF

V gene: TRBV6-1
J gene: TRBJ1-4
CDR3 length: 15
CDR3 protein: CASRRDRATNEKLFF

V gene: TRBV3-1
J gene: TRBJ2-5
CDR3 length: 17
CDR3 protein: CASSQDLAGSYQETQYF

V gene: TRBV30
J gene: TRBJ2-7
CDR3 length: 13
CDR3 protein: CAWRWGRAYEQYF

V gene: TRBV6-2/TRBV6-3
J gene: TRBJ2-1
CDR3 length: 15
CDR3 protein: CASSLGLAGRSEQFF

V gene: TRBV2
J gene: TRBJ1-4
CDR3 length: 14
CDR3 protein: CASSADSPAGKLFF

V gene: TRBV18
J gene: TRBJ2-3
CDR3 length: 17
CDR3 protein: CASSPNLLAESPDTQYF

V gene: TRBV13
J gene: TRBJ2-7
CDR3 length: 19
CDR3 protein: CASSDLGPAGGPRAYEQYF

V gene: TRBV12-3/TRBV12-4
J gene: TRBJ1-4
CDR3 length: 16
CDR3 protein: CASTGTTYATNEKLFF

V gene: TRBV3-1
J gene: TRBJ1-4
CDR3 length: 17
CDR3 protein: CASSQNIYHSRDEKLFF

V gene: TRBV27
J gene: TRBJ2-1
CDR3 length: 14
CDR3 protein: CASNGGEGYNEQFF

V gene: TRBV4-1
J gene: TRBJ1-5
CDR3 length: 17
CDR3 protein: CASSRNFLAGRNQPQHF